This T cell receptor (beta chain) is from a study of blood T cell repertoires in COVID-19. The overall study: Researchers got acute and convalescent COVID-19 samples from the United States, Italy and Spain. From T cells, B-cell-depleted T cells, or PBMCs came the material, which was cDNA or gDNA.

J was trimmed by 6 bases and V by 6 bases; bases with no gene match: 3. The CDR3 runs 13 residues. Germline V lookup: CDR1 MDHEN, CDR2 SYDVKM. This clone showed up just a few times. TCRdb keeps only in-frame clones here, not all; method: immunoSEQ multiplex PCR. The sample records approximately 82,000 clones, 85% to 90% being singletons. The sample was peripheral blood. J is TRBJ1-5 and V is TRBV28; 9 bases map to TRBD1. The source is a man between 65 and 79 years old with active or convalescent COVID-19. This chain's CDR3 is CASRTGGGQPQHF. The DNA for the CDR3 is TGTGCCAGCAGGACAGGGGGAGGTCAGCCCCAGCATTTT. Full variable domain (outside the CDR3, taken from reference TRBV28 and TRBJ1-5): DVKVTQSSRYLVKRTGEKVFLECVQDMDHENMFWYRQDPGLGLRLIYFSYDVKMKEKGDIPEGYSVSREKKERFSLILESASTNQTSMYLCASRTGGGQPQHFGDGTRLSIL.